The sequence of this TCR beta chain was determined in a study of T cell changes during pregnancy in multiple sclerosis. Data came from immunoSEQ multiplex PCR; TCRdb stores just in-frame clones and leaves some out. The data contain about 70,000 clones, around 94% of them singletons. V was shortened by 4 bases and J by 0 bases, with 10 bases between the two germline ends. Per germline, CDR1 MNHNS and CDR2 SASEGT. The CDR3 length is 15 residues. The sequencing here drew on peripheral blood, taken in the third trimester of pregnancy. This receptor was taken from a female donor with multiple sclerosis, enrolled in a pregnancy study. The rearrangement links TRBV6-1 to TRBJ1-3; D is ambiguous. The CDR3 sequence is CASSAREFSGNTIYF. The CDR3 coding sequence is TGTGCCAGCAGTGCACGGGAGTTCTCTGGAAACACCATATATTTT.